A selection of T cell receptor beta chains follows, all from one sample in a study of CD8 T cells in ankylosing spondylitis. TCRdb called the 5' RACE reads again in MiXCR, with one record for every CDR3 protein. The sample contains 220,000 or so distinct CDR3 sequences, about 18% of which appear only once. The sequenced material came from blood, either unsorted or a sorted T cell fraction (not recorded which). These TCRs come from a male donor with ankylosing spondylitis. The CDR3 runs from the conserved cysteine through the conserved F or W. The D gene is left open where the match is weak. Only some rows state a clone size, as once, few, many or a class for expanded clones.

j_gene: TRBJ2-1
v_gene: TRBV7-2
d_gene: TRBD2
abundance: few
CDR3aa: CASSSTSEPYNEQFF
CDR3nt: TGTGCCAGCAGCTCGACTAGCGAACCCTACAATGAGCAGTTCTTC

j_gene: TRBJ2-3
v_gene: TRBV18
d_gene: TRBD2
abundance: .
CDR3aa: CASSPTRTSGGTDTQYF
CDR3nt: TGTGCCAGCTCACCAACCAGGACTAGCGGGGGCACAGATACGCAGTATTTT

j_gene: TRBJ2-1
v_gene: TRBV28
d_gene: .
abundance: few
CDR3aa: CATHEGGEQFF
CDR3nt: TGTGCCACACATGAAGGGGGTGAGCAGTTCTTC

j_gene: TRBJ1-4
v_gene: TRBV6-1
d_gene: .
abundance: .
CDR3aa: CASSELGKLFF
CDR3nt: TGTGCCAGCAGTGAATTGGGAAAACTGTTTTTT

j_gene: TRBJ1-6
v_gene: TRBV9
d_gene: .
abundance: few
CDR3aa: CASSVEGRGNSPLHF
CDR3nt: TGTGCCAGCAGCGTAGAAGGCCGGGGGAATTCACCCCTCCACTTT

j_gene: TRBJ2-7
v_gene: TRBV28
d_gene: TRBD2
abundance: few
CDR3aa: CASRSEMGGYEQYF
CDR3nt: TGTGCCAGCAGGTCTGAGATGGGAGGGTACGAGCAGTACTTC

j_gene: TRBJ2-1
v_gene: TRBV4-2
d_gene: .
abundance: .
CDR3aa: CASSQDIGDGGYNEQFF
CDR3nt: TGTGCCAGCAGCCAAGATATAGGGGATGGAGGTTACAATGAGCAGTTCTTC

j_gene: TRBJ1-1
v_gene: TRBV19
d_gene: .
abundance: .
CDR3aa: CASRVFENTEAFF
CDR3nt: TGTGCCAGTAGGGTGTTTGAGAACACTGAAGCTTTCTTT

j_gene: TRBJ2-5
v_gene: TRBV5-1
d_gene: TRBD1
abundance: few
CDR3aa: CASSGGQSYQETQYF
CDR3nt: TGCGCCAGCAGCGGGGGACAGTCGTACCAAGAGACCCAGTACTTC

j_gene: TRBJ2-1
v_gene: TRBV6-2/TRBV6-3
d_gene: .
abundance: few
CDR3aa: CASSRAGLHEQFF
CDR3nt: TGTGCCAGCAGTAGAGCAGGGTTGCATGAGCAGTTCTTC

j_gene: TRBJ1-1
v_gene: TRBV7-8
d_gene: .
abundance: few
CDR3aa: CASSQPTGGGTEAFF
CDR3nt: TGTGCCAGCAGCCAACCGACAGGAGGAGGCACTGAAGCTTTCTTT

j_gene: TRBJ2-1
v_gene: TRBV12-3/TRBV12-4
d_gene: TRBD2
abundance: few
CDR3aa: CASSSTLAGEYNEQFF
CDR3nt: TGTGCCAGCAGTTCAACACTAGCGGGGGAATACAATGAGCAGTTCTTC

j_gene: TRBJ2-1
v_gene: TRBV4-1
d_gene: TRBD2
abundance: few
CDR3aa: CASSQGTISGLAGDVYYNEQFF
CDR3nt: TGCGCCAGCAGCCAAGGGACTATTAGCGGGCTAGCGGGAGATGTCTACTACAATGAGCAGTTCTTC

j_gene: TRBJ2-3
v_gene: TRBV20-1
d_gene: TRBD2
abundance: .
CDR3aa: CSAPRLAGGTDTQYF
CDR3nt: TGCAGTGCTCCCCGACTAGCGGGAGGGACAGATACGCAGTATTTT

j_gene: TRBJ1-1
v_gene: TRBV12-3/TRBV12-4
d_gene: TRBD1
abundance: many
CDR3aa: CASSTGGTEAFF
CDR3nt: TGTGCCAGCAGTACAGGGGGCACTGAAGCTTTCTTT

j_gene: TRBJ2-1
v_gene: TRBV28
d_gene: .
abundance: .
CDR3aa: CASSFGVLNEQFF
CDR3nt: TGTGCCAGCAGTTTCGGAGTCCTCAATGAGCAGTTCTTC

j_gene: TRBJ2-3
v_gene: TRBV4-3
d_gene: .
abundance: few
CDR3aa: CASSLDREGTDTQYF
CDR3nt: TGCGCCAGCAGCCTGGACAGGGAGGGTACAGATACGCAGTATTTT

j_gene: TRBJ1-2
v_gene: TRBV4-2
d_gene: .
abundance: .
CDR3aa: CASSQAGALNYGYTF
CDR3nt: TGTGCCAGCAGCCAAGCCGGGGCCCTTAACTATGGCTACACCTTC

j_gene: TRBJ2-3
v_gene: TRBV20-1
d_gene: TRBD2
abundance: .
CDR3aa: CSARVQRDRTDTQYF
CDR3nt: TGCAGTGCTAGGGTTCAGCGGGACCGCACAGATACGCAGTATTTT

j_gene: TRBJ2-2
v_gene: TRBV2
d_gene: .
abundance: .
CDR3aa: CASIPLGVGELFF
CDR3nt: TGTGCCAGCATTCCCTTAGGAGTCGGGGAGCTGTTTTTT

j_gene: TRBJ2-7
v_gene: TRBV4-1
d_gene: .
abundance: .
CDR3aa: CASSQEPTGPYEQYF
CDR3nt: TGCGCCAGCAGCCAAGAACCGACGGGTCCCTACGAGCAGTACTTC

j_gene: TRBJ2-5
v_gene: TRBV6-5
d_gene: .
abundance: many
CDR3aa: CASSYRNQETQYF
CDR3nt: TGTGCCAGCAGTTACAGGAACCAAGAGACCCAGTACTTC

j_gene: TRBJ2-1
v_gene: TRBV27
d_gene: TRBD2
abundance: .
CDR3aa: CASTPIAGDSYNEQFF
CDR3nt: TGTGCCAGCACCCCCATAGCGGGGGACTCCTACAATGAGCAGTTCTTC

j_gene: TRBJ1-5
v_gene: TRBV5-1
d_gene: TRBD1
abundance: few
CDR3aa: CASSLGTEGANQPQHF
CDR3nt: TGCGCCAGCAGCTTGGGGACAGAGGGGGCCAATCAGCCCCAGCATTTT

j_gene: TRBJ1-2
v_gene: TRBV6-1
d_gene: .
abundance: .
CDR3aa: CASTDLSARVNYGYTF
CDR3nt: TGTGCCAGCACCGACCTTTCGGCGCGGGTTAACTATGGCTACACCTTC

j_gene: TRBJ1-1
v_gene: TRBV20-1
d_gene: TRBD1
abundance: few
CDR3aa: CSARGKKRDRRYEAFF
CDR3nt: TGCAGTGCTAGAGGTAAAAAACGGGACAGGCGATATGAAGCTTTCTTT

j_gene: TRBJ2-1
v_gene: TRBV11-2
d_gene: .
abundance: .
CDR3aa: CASSPLQVEPSSNEQFF
CDR3nt: TGTGCCAGCAGCCCCCTCCAAGTGGAACCCTCCTCCAATGAGCAGTTCTTC

j_gene: TRBJ1-2
v_gene: TRBV6-1
d_gene: .
abundance: few
CDR3aa: CASSELNSNYGYTF
CDR3nt: TGTGCCAGCAGTGAACTGAATTCGAACTATGGCTACACCTTC

j_gene: TRBJ2-1
v_gene: TRBV6-5
d_gene: .
abundance: few
CDR3aa: CASSYSSFGTSIYNEQFF
CDR3nt: TGTGCCAGCAGTTACTCGTCTTTTGGGACTTCTATCTACAATGAGCAGTTCTTC

j_gene: TRBJ1-2
v_gene: TRBV12-3/TRBV12-4
d_gene: .
abundance: many
CDR3aa: CASSWDAGYGYTF
CDR3nt: TGTGCCAGCAGTTGGGACGCCGGGTATGGCTACACCTTC

j_gene: TRBJ2-5
v_gene: TRBV5-6
d_gene: TRBD2
abundance: few
CDR3aa: CASGLSRLAGNQETQYF
CDR3nt: TGTGCCAGCGGACTCTCCCGGCTAGCGGGCAACCAAGAGACCCAGTACTTC

j_gene: TRBJ2-1
v_gene: TRBV5-1
d_gene: TRBD2
abundance: .
CDR3aa: CASSFPIGTNYDNEQFF
CDR3nt: TGCGCCAGCAGCTTTCCGATCGGGACTAACTATGACAATGAGCAGTTCTTC

j_gene: TRBJ2-7
v_gene: TRBV10-3
d_gene: TRBD1
abundance: .
CDR3aa: CAISGDRGSDEQYF
CDR3nt: TGTGCCATCAGCGGGGACAGGGGTTCCGACGAGCAGTACTTC

j_gene: TRBJ2-7
v_gene: TRBV7-9
d_gene: TRBD1
abundance: .
CDR3aa: CASSHRDRVYEQYF
CDR3nt: TGTGCCAGCAGCCACCGGGACAGAGTCTACGAGCAGTACTTC

j_gene: TRBJ2-1
v_gene: TRBV30
d_gene: TRBD2
abundance: .
CDR3aa: CAWSWSAGVLYNEQFF
CDR3nt: TGTGCCTGGAGTTGGTCGGCGGGAGTGCTCTACAATGAGCAGTTCTTC

j_gene: TRBJ2-7
v_gene: TRBV7-6
d_gene: .
abundance: .
CDR3aa: CASSLEASTYEQYF
CDR3nt: TGTGCCAGCAGCTTAGAGGCATCTACCTACGAGCAGTACTTC

j_gene: TRBJ2-1
v_gene: TRBV27
d_gene: TRBD2
abundance: few
CDR3aa: CASSPPDSGVYNEQFF
CDR3nt: TGTGCCAGCAGTCCCCCCGATAGCGGGGTATACAATGAGCAGTTCTTC

j_gene: TRBJ1-2
v_gene: TRBV27
d_gene: TRBD1
abundance: .
CDR3aa: CASSFGTGVAYGYTF
CDR3nt: TGTGCCAGCAGTTTTGGGACAGGGGTCGCCTATGGCTACACCTTC

j_gene: TRBJ2-5
v_gene: TRBV12-3/TRBV12-4
d_gene: .
abundance: few
CDR3aa: CASSKGSHQETQYF
CDR3nt: TGTGCCAGCAGTAAAGGGAGCCATCAAGAGACCCAGTACTTC

j_gene: TRBJ2-3
v_gene: TRBV6-5
d_gene: TRBD1
abundance: .
CDR3aa: CASSYELTGGTTDTQYF
CDR3nt: TGTGCCAGCAGTTATGAGCTCACAGGGGGGACGACAGATACGCAGTATTTT

j_gene: TRBJ1-5
v_gene: TRBV5-6
d_gene: TRBD1
abundance: few
CDR3aa: CASSYGTGLNQPQHF
CDR3nt: TGTGCCAGCAGCTACGGGACAGGCCTCAATCAGCCCCAGCATTTT

j_gene: TRBJ2-2
v_gene: TRBV9
d_gene: .
abundance: many
CDR3aa: CASSTSPLAGGPDTGELFF
CDR3nt: TGTGCCAGCAGCACATCCCCCTTGGCGGGTGGGCCAGACACCGGGGAGCTGTTTTTT

j_gene: TRBJ2-5
v_gene: TRBV12-3/TRBV12-4
d_gene: TRBD2
abundance: few
CDR3aa: CASSRISGGQETQYF
CDR3nt: TGTGCCAGCAGCCGAATAAGCGGGGGGCAAGAGACCCAGTACTTC

j_gene: TRBJ1-5
v_gene: TRBV4-3
d_gene: .
abundance: .
CDR3aa: CASSQLIGNQPQHF
CDR3nt: TGCGCCAGCAGCCAACTCATAGGTAATCAGCCCCAGCATTTT

j_gene: TRBJ1-1
v_gene: TRBV5-4
d_gene: TRBD1
abundance: .
CDR3aa: CASSSGQEPEAFF
CDR3nt: TGTGCCAGCAGTTCCGGACAGGAGCCTGAAGCTTTCTTT

j_gene: TRBJ1-5
v_gene: TRBV19
d_gene: .
abundance: .
CDR3aa: CASSIWEDQPQHF
CDR3nt: TGTGCCAGTAGTATATGGGAAGACCAGCCCCAGCATTTT

j_gene: TRBJ2-5
v_gene: TRBV12-3/TRBV12-4
d_gene: TRBD1
abundance: .
CDR3aa: CASSWTGETQYF
CDR3nt: TGTGCCAGCAGTTGGACAGGAGAGACCCAGTACTTC

j_gene: TRBJ2-7
v_gene: TRBV4-2
d_gene: TRBD2
abundance: many
CDR3aa: CASSQDSGLGFYEQYF
CDR3nt: TGTGCCAGCAGCCAAGATTCCGGACTAGGCTTCTACGAGCAGTACTTC

j_gene: TRBJ1-2
v_gene: TRBV5-1
d_gene: .
abundance: .
CDR3aa: CASSLGRQYGYTF
CDR3nt: TGCGCCAGCAGCTTGGGAAGACAGTATGGCTACACCTTC

j_gene: TRBJ2-6
v_gene: TRBV3-1
d_gene: TRBD2
abundance: .
CDR3aa: CASSQDRLAGEITGANVLTF
CDR3nt: TGTGCCAGCAGCCAAGATAGGCTAGCGGGAGAGATAACCGGGGCCAACGTCCTGACTTTC

j_gene: TRBJ2-7
v_gene: TRBV5-1
d_gene: TRBD1
abundance: many
CDR3aa: CASSLEGQGFYEQYF
CDR3nt: TGCGCCAGCAGCTTGGAAGGACAGGGATTCTACGAGCAGTACTTC

j_gene: TRBJ2-7
v_gene: TRBV5-6
d_gene: .
abundance: .
CDR3aa: CASQGGQGAYEQYF
CDR3nt: TGTGCCAGCCAGGGGGGGCAGGGGGCTTACGAGCAGTACTTC